Below are 17 T cell receptor beta chains sequenced from a single sample in a study of circulating and synovial CD4+ cells in juvenile arthritis. Clones were sequenced by immunoSEQ multiplex PCR, and TCRdb holds only the in-frame ones, with some missing. The sample carries about 30,000 clones, around 93% recorded once. Sample: CD4+ T cells from blood. The receptor set was obtained from a human donor with juvenile idiopathic arthritis.

The J gene is TRBJ1-2, the V gene TRBV28, with TRBD1 matching over 9 bases. Germline CDR1 is MDHEN and CDR2 is SYDVKM. The trim removed 3 bases at V and 4 bases at J, leaving 0 bases unmatched. The CDR3 is 13 residues long. This chain's CDR3 is CASSLTGGYGYTF. The CDR3 DNA follows: TGTGCCAGCAGTTTGACAGGGGGCTATGGCTACACCTTC.

The chain carries TRBV19 and TRBJ2-7; 10 bases match TRBD2. CDR3 length equals 14 residues. Germline V gene sequence: CDR1 LNHDA, CDR2 SQIVND (reference sequence). Trimming took 5 bases from V and 6 from J; bases not matched to a gene: 7. CDR3 residues: CASSPTSGTVEQYF. CDR3 coding DNA: TGTGCCAGTAGTCCCACTAGCGGGACCGTCGAGCAGTACTTC.

V gene TRBV25-1 combines with J gene TRBJ2-1, with TRBD2 matching over 12 bases. CDR1 is MGHDK and CDR2 is SYGVNS in the germline V gene. Trimming cost V 3 bases and J 0 bases; bases outside gene matches: 0. This CDR3 is 16 amino acids long. CDR3 loop: CASSETSGSSYNEQFF. The CDR3 DNA is TGTGCCAGCAGTGAGACTAGCGGGAGCTCCTACAATGAGCAGTTCTTC.

Here the CDR3 reads CASSLGQGNTEAFF. The CDR3 DNA reads TGTGCCAGCAGCTTAGGACAGGGGAACACTGAAGCTTTCTTT. The chain uses TRBV7-9 and TRBJ1-1; TRBD1 aligns across 7 bases. V lost 1 base, J lost 1 base, and 0 bases stayed unmatched. Germline CDR1 is SEHNR and CDR2 is FQNEAQ (reference sequence). This CDR3 contains 14 residues.

The chain has TRBV7-2 and TRBJ2-3, with D perhaps TRBD1 (6 bases). V was trimmed by 2 bases and J by 8 bases, leaving 8 bases between them. Germline loops: CDR1 SGHTA, CDR2 FQGNSA. The length of the CDR3 is 12 residues. The CDR3 reads CASSLLGGTQYF. The CDR3 bases are TGTGCCAGCAGCTTACTAGGGGGTACGCAGTATTTT.

This clone was found a few times. The V and J genes are TRBV6-5 and TRBJ1-5; a weak D match, TRBD1 (5 bases). There are 15 residues in the CDR3. Trimming took off 4 bases at V and 7 bases at J, with 17 bases between the two ends. Germline V gives CDR1 MNHEY, CDR2 SVGAGI. The DNA of the CDR3 is TGTGCCAGCAGTTTGGGGCCCCTGGTTGGGCAGCCCCAGCATTTT. Protein product: CASSLGPLVGQPQHF.

This rearrangement joins TRBV11-2 to TRBJ1-1; 7 positions agree with TRBD1. Germline V gives CDR1 SGHAT, CDR2 FQNNGV. This CDR3 has 15 amino acids. V was clipped by 5 bases and J by 4 bases; unmatched bases: 10. CDR3 coding DNA: TGTGCCAGCAGCCAATACTTTGACAGGGTCACTGAAGCTTTCTTT. It encodes CASSQYFDRVTEAFF.

This clone came up a few times. The V and J genes are TRBV7-9 and TRBJ1-3; TRBD1 agrees at 7 bases. Trimming took 5 bases from V and 0 from J; bases not matched to a gene: 4. The CDR3 spans 15 residues. From germline, CDR1 is SEHNR and CDR2 FQNEAQ (reference sequence). CDR3 DNA sequence: TGTGCCAGCAGCCGAGACAGGGTCTCTGGAAACACCATATATTTT. Translation: CASSRDRVSGNTIYF.

The chain is built from TRBV25-1 and TRBJ2-1; D perhaps matches TRBD2 (6 bases). The V end was cut by 4 bases, the J end by 7 bases, with 20 bases between. The germline CDR1 and CDR2 sequences are MGHDK and SYGVNS. The CDR3 contains 16 residues. The CDR3 sequence: CASSALMGGAGNEQFF. The DNA for the CDR3 is TGTGCCAGCAGTGCCCTCATGGGGGGAGCGGGTAATGAGCAGTTCTTC.

In its sample, this clone was seen once. In DNA form, the CDR3 reads TGTGCCAGCAGCCCCACAGGGGACGAGCAGTACTTC. Residues: CASSPTGDEQYF. The rearrangement joins TRBV11-3 to TRBJ2-7; 7 bases align to TRBD1. The CDR3 has 12 residues. V was clipped by 5 bases and J by 5 bases; unmatched bases: 3. The germline gives CDR1 SGHNT, CDR2 YENEEA.

This clone was observed a handful of times. This rearrangement joins TRBV27 to TRBJ1-1; 10 nucleotides align to TRBD1. Germline V CDR1 and CDR2: MNHEY, SMNVEV (reference sequence). V lost 4 bases and J lost 3; bases outside the gene matches: 8. This CDR3 has 16 residues. The CDR3 loop reads CASSSYSGTGDTEAFF. The CDR3, as DNA: TGTGCCAGCAGTTCATACAGTGGGACAGGGGACACTGAAGCTTTCTTT.

V is TRBV5-1 and J is TRBJ2-1; tentatively, D is TRBD1 (5 bases). V gave up 0 bases and J gave up 8 bases, with 9 bases separating them. The CDR3 contains 13 residues. CDR1 and CDR2 from the germline V gene are SGHRS and YFSETQ. The CDR3 is CASSLERGDEQFF. The DNA for the CDR3 is TGCGCCAGCAGCTTGGAAAGGGGCGATGAGCAGTTCTTC.

The CDR3 region has the DNA TGTGCCAGCAGTTTAACTGGGGGGACAGGGAATGAAAAACTGTTTTTT. It is translated as CASSLTGGTGNEKLFF. The rearrangement links TRBV27 to TRBJ1-4; 9 bases are shared with TRBD1. Germline V gene data show CDR1 as MNHEY and CDR2 as SMNVEV (reference sequence). The trim removed 2 bases at V and 5 bases at J, leaving 6 bases unmatched. This CDR3 comprises 16 residues. Supplemented by reference TRBV27 and TRBJ1-4, the full variable domain reads EAQVTQNPRYLITVTGKKLTVTCSQNMNHEYMSWYRQDPGLGLRQIYYSMNVEVTDKGDVPEGYKVSRKEKRNFPLILESPSPNQTSLYFCASSLTGGTGNEKLFFGSGTQLSVL.

The rearrangement joins TRBV4-1 to TRBJ2-7, with 11 bases that match TRBD1. Germline-derived CDR1 and CDR2 are MGHRA and YSYEKL. V dropped 2 bases and J dropped 4; count of bases not matched to a gene: 19. The CDR3 covers 20 residues. CDR3 loop: CASSQRPEDRGLSVHYEQYF. The CDR3 nucleotides read TGCGCCAGCAGCCAAAGGCCGGAGGACAGGGGGCTCAGTGTACATTACGAGCAGTACTTC.

In its sample, this clone was seen once. The rearrangement links TRBV5-4 to TRBJ2-7; D not resolved. There are 14 residues in the CDR3. CDR1 is SGHNT and CDR2 is YYREEE in the germline V gene (reference sequence). V lost 0 bases and J lost 0, with 7 bases in between. The CDR3 DNA reads as TGTGCCAGCAGCTTGGCAGGTACCTCCTACGAGCAGTACTTC. Protein: CASSLAGTSYEQYF.

The chain couples TRBV10-2 to TRBJ2-4, with 10 bases matching TRBD2. Germline V gene lookup returns CDR1 WSHSY and CDR2 SAAADI. Trimming took 0 bases from V and 0 from J; bases not matched to a gene: 8. The CDR3 contains 19 residues. CDR3 sequence reads: CASSESGTSGILAKNIQYF. The CDR3 region has the DNA TGCGCCAGCAGTGAGTCGGGCACTAGCGGGATCCTAGCCAAAAACATTCAGTACTTC.

The V call is TRBV19, the J call TRBJ2-4; D gene ambiguous. Germline lookup yields CDR1 LNHDA and CDR2 SQIVND (reference sequence). This CDR3 has 16 residues. Trimming took 6 bases from V and 0 from J, leaving 15 bases between them. The CDR3 coding sequence is TGTGCCAGTAGGTCCATCACGGTCCTAGCCAAAAACATTCAGTACTTC. It encodes CASRSITVLAKNIQYF.